These 12 T cell receptor beta chains came from one sample sequenced in a study of T cell responses to AZD1222 COVID-19 vaccine. Sequencing was performed with immunoSEQ multiplex PCR; in TCRdb, only in-frame clones are kept and a portion is missing. The top ten hold under 20% of the sample, which has 150,000 to 170,000 clones, under 95% seen once. This sample comprised peripheral blood, obtained on day 0 of AZD1222 vaccination. The origin of the receptors is an adult in good health.

The gene calls are TRBV6-2 or TRBV6-3 and TRBJ1-2; 7 nucleotides line up with TRBD1. The CDR3 has 14 amino acids. CDR1 is MNHEY and CDR2 is SVGEGT in the germline V gene. After removal of 2 bases from V and 6 bases from J, the junction contained 6 bases not matched to a gene. CDR3: CASSYQQGNNGYTF. CDR3 in DNA: TGTGCCAGCAGTTACCAACAGGGGAATAATGGCTACACCTTC.

This sequence joins TRBV30 and TRBJ1-3, with D unclear. The germline CDR1 and CDR2 sequences are GTSNPN and SVGIG (reference sequence). Trimming shortened V by 1 base and J by 0 bases, and 13 bases separated the two germline ends. This CDR3 is 16 amino acids long. In nucleotides, the CDR3 is TGTGCCTGGAGTGACCCTCTGAGAACCTCTGGAAACACCATATATTTT. Translated, it gives CAWSDPLRTSGNTIYF.

V and J are TRBV7-6 and TRBJ2-5, with 7 bases matching TRBD2. V shed 0 bases, J shed 2 bases, and the junction held 6 bases outside the gene matches. The germline V gene encodes CDR1 SGHVS and CDR2 FNYEAQ. The CDR3 is made up of 16 amino acids. CDR3 sequence (DNA): TGTGCCAGCAGCTTAGCGGGCGGCGGGGGACAAGAGACCCAGTACTTC. Its translation: CASSLAGGGGQETQYF.

The V gene is TRBV7-2, the J gene TRBJ2-7; no clear D. Germline V lookup: CDR1 SGHTA, CDR2 FQGNSA. V was pared by 5 bases and J by 3 bases, with 11 bases between. The CDR3 loop spans 13 amino acids. Here the CDR3 DNA reads TGTGCCAGCAGCCCTCGACCGATCTACGAGCAGTACTTC. Its translation: CASSPRPIYEQYF.

The chain carries TRBV12-3 or TRBV12-4 and TRBJ1-2; no clear D gene. CDR3 length: 13 amino acids. Trimming removed 7 bases at V and 6 bases at J, with 15 bases between. The CDR3 DNA reads TGTGCCAGCACCTACCTGATTGGAGATGGCTACACCTTC. It translates to CASTYLIGDGYTF.

This clone occurred once. This sequence joins TRBV7-2 and TRBJ1-3; the D is unclear. The V end lost 5 bases, the J end lost 4 bases, and 18 bases lay between the germline ends. CDR3 length: 16 residues. Germline V lookup: CDR1 SGHTA, CDR2 FQGNSA. The CDR3 region is CASSERAAGEGNTIYF. For the CDR3, the DNA is TGTGCCAGCAGCGAACGGGCCGCTGGGGAGGGAAACACCATATATTTT. Using reference TRBV7-2 and TRBJ1-3 for the parts outside the CDR3, the full variable domain is GAGVSQSPSNKVTEKGKDVELRCDPISGHTALYWYRQSLGQGLEFLIYFQGNSAPDKSGLPSDRFSAERTGGSVSTLTIQRTQQEDSAVYLCASSERAAGEGNTIYFGEGSWLTVV.

This clone was detected only a few times. The chain employs TRBV9 and TRBJ2-7, with D possibly being TRBD2 (7 bases). Germline loops: CDR1 SGDLS, CDR2 YYNGEE. The length of the CDR3 is 14 residues. Trimming removed 4 bases from V and 1 base from J, with 12 bases in between. CDR3 bases: TGTGCCAGCAGCACAGCGGGACAATCCTACGAGCAGTACTTC. This encodes CASSTAGQSYEQYF.

The chain joins TRBV5-1 to TRBJ2-7; D is undetermined. Trimming took off 2 bases at V and 3 bases at J, with 12 bases between the two ends. This CDR3 contains 14 residues. Germline-derived CDR1 and CDR2 are SGHRS and YFSETQ. In DNA, the CDR3 is TGCGCCAGCAGCTTAGACAACTACAACTACGAGCAGTACTTC. Encoded protein: CASSLDNYNYEQYF. The full variable domain, in which reference TRBV5-1 and TRBJ2-7 provide the parts outside the CDR3, is KAGVTQTPRYLIKTRGQQVTLSCSPISGHRSVSWYQQTPGQGLQFLFEYFSETQRNKGNFPGRFSGRQFSNSRSEMNVSTLELGDSALYLCASSLDNYNYEQYFGPGTRLTVT.

CDR3 protein: CASRRAEQGRGNTEAFF. CDR3 bases: TGCGCCAGCCGAAGAGCCGAACAGGGGAGGGGAAACACTGAAGCTTTCTTT. The J gene is TRBJ1-1, the V gene TRBV10-2, with TRBD1 identical over 7 bases. The V gene end was trimmed by 8 bases and the J gene end by 2 bases; junction bases not matched to a gene: 17. Germline V CDR1 and CDR2: WSHSY, SAAADI. This CDR3 region has 17 residues.

This chain links TRBV24-1 with TRBJ1-1, with D maybe TRBD1 (6 bases). This CDR3 is built from 13 residues. Trimming pared 9 bases from V and 6 bases from J, leaving 16 bases between. The germline CDR1 and CDR2 sequences are KGHDR and SFDVKD. As DNA, the CDR3 is TGTGCCACCTCAAGGGGGTCTGGGCCTGAAGCTTTCTTT. Translating gives CATSRGSGPEAFF.

This chain's CDR3 is CASSYSGDPRNTIYF. CDR3 sequence (DNA): TGTGCCAGCAGTTACTCGGGGGACCCAAGAAACACCATATATTTT. The V and J genes are TRBV6-5 and TRBJ1-3; weak D call: TRBD1 (5 bases). V lost 0 bases, J lost 5 bases, and 11 bases lay in between. CDR1 is MNHEY, CDR2 SVGAGI, per germline. The CDR3 is 15 residues long.

The chain carries TRBV29-1 and TRBJ1-1, with a possible D match to TRBD1 (5 bases). The V end lost 8 bases, the J end lost 0 bases, and 13 bases lay between the germline ends. Germline values: CDR1 SQVTM, CDR2 ANQGSEA. CDR3 size: 13 residues. The CDR3 reads CSSPGPLNTEAFF. In DNA, the CDR3 is TGCAGCTCTCCGGGACCCCTGAACACTGAAGCTTTCTTT.